This T cell receptor beta chain derives from a study of T cell responses to AZD1222 COVID-19 vaccine. Study at large: Timing groups of about 4 and about 12 weeks for second doses were pooled.

The CDR3 contains 18 residues. V dropped 7 bases and J dropped 4; count of bases not matched to a gene: 15. The germline CDR1 and CDR2 sequences are MDHEN and SYDVKM. Data came from immunoSEQ multiplex PCR; TCRdb stores just in-frame clones and leaves some out. The table has tens of thousands of clones, over 60% seen once. Source: peripheral blood, taken on day 0 of AZD1222 vaccination. The rearrangement uses TRBV28 and TRBJ2-3, with 12 bases matching TRBD2. This clonotype originated in an adult in good health. This CDR3 is CASTTTSGGPQASDTQYF. CDR3 DNA: TGTGCCAGCACTACTACTAGCGGGGGGCCCCAAGCATCAGATACGCAGTATTTT. The full variable domain, completed using reference TRBV28 and TRBJ2-3, is DVKVTQSSRYLVKRTGEKVFLECVQDMDHENMFWYRQDPGLGLRLIYFSYDVKMKEKGDIPEGYSVSREKKERFSLILESASTNQTSMYLCASTTTSGGPQASDTQYFGPGTRLTVL.